The T cell receptor (beta chain) described here comes from a study of cytomegalovirus exposure and HLA in healthy donors. This clone appeared a few times. The PCR employed 60 Vbeta primers together with 13 Jbeta primers. The method was immunoSEQ multiplex PCR; TCRdb's version includes in-frame clones alone and lacks a portion of them. This table has under 200,000 clones, 9.5% to 15% appearing once. Trimming pared 4 bases from V and 4 bases from J, leaving 10 bases between. The CDR3 runs 12 residues. The germline gives CDR1 GTSNPN, CDR2 SVGIG (reference sequence). The chain has TRBV30 and TRBJ1-1; no clear D gene. The sequence came from a man between 50 and 59 years old in good health and CMV-seropositive. Sequencing was carried out using PBMCs. As DNA, the CDR3 is TGTGCCTGGACCCTTCGGGGCACTGAAGCTTTCTTT. Translating gives CAWTLRGTEAFF.